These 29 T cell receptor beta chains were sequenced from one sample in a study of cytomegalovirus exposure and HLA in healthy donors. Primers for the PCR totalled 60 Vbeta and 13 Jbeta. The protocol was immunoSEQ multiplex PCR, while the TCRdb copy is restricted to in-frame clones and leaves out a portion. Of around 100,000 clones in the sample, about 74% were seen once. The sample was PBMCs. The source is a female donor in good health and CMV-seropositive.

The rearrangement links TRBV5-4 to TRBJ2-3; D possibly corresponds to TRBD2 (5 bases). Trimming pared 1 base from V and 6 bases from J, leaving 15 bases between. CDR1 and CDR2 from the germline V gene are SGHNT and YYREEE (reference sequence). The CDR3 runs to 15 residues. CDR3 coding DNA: TGTGCCAGCAGCTTGCGTAGAGGTGCGGGCGATACGCAGTATTTT. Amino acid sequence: CASSLRRGAGDTQYF.

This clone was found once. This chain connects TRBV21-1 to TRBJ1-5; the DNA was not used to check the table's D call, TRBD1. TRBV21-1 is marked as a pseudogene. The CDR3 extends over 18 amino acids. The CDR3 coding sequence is TGTGCCAGCAGCAAAGTCACATGCAGGTTCTTAAGGAATCAGCCCCAGCATTTT. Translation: CASSKVTCRFLRNQPQHF.

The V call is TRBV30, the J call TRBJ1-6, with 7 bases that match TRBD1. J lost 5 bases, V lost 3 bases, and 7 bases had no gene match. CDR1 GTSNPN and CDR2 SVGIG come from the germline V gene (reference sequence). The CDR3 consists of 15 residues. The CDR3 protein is CAWRPDRRHNSPLHF. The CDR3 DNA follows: TGTGCCTGGAGGCCGGACAGGCGCCATAATTCACCCCTCCACTTT. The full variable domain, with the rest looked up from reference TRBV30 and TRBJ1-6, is SQTIHQWPATLVQPVGSPLSLECTVEGTSNPNLYWYRQAAGRGLQLLFYSVGIGQISSEVPQNLSASRPQDRQFILSSKKLLLSDSGFYLCAWRPDRRHNSPLHFGNGTRLTVT.

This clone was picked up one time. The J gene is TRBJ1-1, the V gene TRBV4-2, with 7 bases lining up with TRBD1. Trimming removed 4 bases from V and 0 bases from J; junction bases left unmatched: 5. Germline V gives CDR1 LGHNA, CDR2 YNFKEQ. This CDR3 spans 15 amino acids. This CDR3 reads CASSRGQAMNTEAFF. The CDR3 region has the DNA TGTGCCAGCAGCCGAGGACAGGCAATGAACACTGAAGCTTTCTTT.

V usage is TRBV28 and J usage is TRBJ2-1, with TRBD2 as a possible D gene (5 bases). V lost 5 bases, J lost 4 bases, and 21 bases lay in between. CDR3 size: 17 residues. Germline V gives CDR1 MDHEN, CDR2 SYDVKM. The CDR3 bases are TGTGCCAGCAGTGACTCGTTTCGGACTTCCAAATACAATGAGCAGTTCTTC. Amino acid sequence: CASSDSFRTSKYNEQFF.

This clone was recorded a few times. The CDR3 DNA reads as TGTGCCAGCCACAATGGGGGCGCTAGCGGGAACATTGGATACGAGCAGTACTTC. Translating gives CASHNGGASGNIGYEQYF. The chain combines TRBV21-1 with TRBJ2-7; whether TRBD2, the table's D call, matches the DNA was not checked. TRBV21-1 is recorded as a pseudogene. This CDR3 spans 18 amino acids.

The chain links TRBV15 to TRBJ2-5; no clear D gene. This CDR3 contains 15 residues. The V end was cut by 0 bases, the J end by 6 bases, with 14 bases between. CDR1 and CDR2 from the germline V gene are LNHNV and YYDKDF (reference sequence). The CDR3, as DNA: TGTGCCACCAGCAGAGATCGACTGCATTCAAAGACCCAGTACTTC. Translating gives CATSRDRLHSKTQYF.

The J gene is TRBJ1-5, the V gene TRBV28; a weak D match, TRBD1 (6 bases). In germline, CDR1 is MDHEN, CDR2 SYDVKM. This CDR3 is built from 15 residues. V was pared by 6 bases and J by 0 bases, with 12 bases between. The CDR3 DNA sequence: TGTGCCAGCAGACAGGGAGCTTATAGCAATCAGCCCCAGCATTTT. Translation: CASRQGAYSNQPQHF.

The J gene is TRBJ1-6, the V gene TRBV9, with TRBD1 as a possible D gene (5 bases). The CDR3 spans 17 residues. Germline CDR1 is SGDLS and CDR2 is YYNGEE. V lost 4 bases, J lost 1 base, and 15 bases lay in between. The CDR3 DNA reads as TGTGCCAGCAGCTCCGCCCGGGGGGGTTCCTATAATTCACCCCTCCACTTT. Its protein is CASSSARGGSYNSPLHF.

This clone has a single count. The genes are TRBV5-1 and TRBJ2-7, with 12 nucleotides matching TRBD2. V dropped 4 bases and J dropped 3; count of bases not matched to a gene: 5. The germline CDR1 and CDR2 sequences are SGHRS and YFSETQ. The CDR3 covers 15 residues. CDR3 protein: CASSSRTSGIYEQYF. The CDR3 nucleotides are TGCGCCAGCAGCAGTCGGACTAGCGGGATCTACGAGCAGTACTTC.

In DNA form, the CDR3 reads TGTGCCAGCTCCAGTAGCGGGAGACGACAAGAGACCCAGTACTTC. It is translated as CASSSSGRRQETQYF. The chain couples TRBV6-5 to TRBJ2-5; 9 bases align to TRBD2. The length of the CDR3 is 15 residues. The germline gives CDR1 MNHEY, CDR2 SVGAGI. Trimming took 8 bases from V and 2 from J; bases not matched to a gene: 9.

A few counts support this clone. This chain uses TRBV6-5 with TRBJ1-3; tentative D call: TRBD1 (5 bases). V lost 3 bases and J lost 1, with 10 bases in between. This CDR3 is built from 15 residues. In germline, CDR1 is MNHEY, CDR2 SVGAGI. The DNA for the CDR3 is TGTGCCAGCAGTTATGCCAGGGATTCTGGAAACACCATATATTTT. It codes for CASSYARDSGNTIYF.

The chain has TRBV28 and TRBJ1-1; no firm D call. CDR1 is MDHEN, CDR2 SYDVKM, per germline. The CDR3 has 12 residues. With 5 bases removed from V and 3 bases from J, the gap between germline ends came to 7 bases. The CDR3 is CASSHPDTEAFF. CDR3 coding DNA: TGTGCCAGCAGTCATCCGGACACTGAAGCTTTCTTT.

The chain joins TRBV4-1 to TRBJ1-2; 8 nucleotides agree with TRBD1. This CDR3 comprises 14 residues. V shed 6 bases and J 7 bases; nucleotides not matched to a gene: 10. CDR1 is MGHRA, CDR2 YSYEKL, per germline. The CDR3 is CASRQAGGASGYTF. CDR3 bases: TGCGCCAGCAGGCAGGCAGGGGGCGCATCTGGCTACACCTTC.

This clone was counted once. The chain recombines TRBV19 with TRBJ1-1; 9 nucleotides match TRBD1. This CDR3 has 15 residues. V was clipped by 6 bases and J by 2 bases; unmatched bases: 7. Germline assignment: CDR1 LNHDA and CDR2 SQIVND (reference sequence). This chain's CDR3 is CASRSGTGRNTEAFF. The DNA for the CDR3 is TGTGCCAGTAGATCCGGGACAGGGAGAAACACTGAAGCTTTCTTT. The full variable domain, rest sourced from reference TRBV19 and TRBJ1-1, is DGGITQSPKYLFRKEGQNVTLSCEQNLNHDAMYWYRQDPGQGLRLIYYSQIVNDFQKGDIAEGYSVSREKKESFPLTVTSAQKNPTAFYLCASRSGTGRNTEAFFGQGTRLTVV.

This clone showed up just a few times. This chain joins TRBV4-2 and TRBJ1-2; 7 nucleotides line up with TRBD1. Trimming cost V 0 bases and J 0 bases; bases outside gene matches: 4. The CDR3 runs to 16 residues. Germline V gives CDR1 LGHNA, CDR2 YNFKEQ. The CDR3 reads CASSQEYRGPNYGYTF. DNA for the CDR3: TGTGCCAGCAGCCAAGAATACAGGGGCCCTAACTATGGCTACACCTTC.

The CDR3 DNA reads as TGTGCCAGCAGCCGGGACAGGGGTACAGATACGCAGTATTTT. Protein product: CASSRDRGTDTQYF. This chain connects TRBV11-3 to TRBJ2-3; TRBD1 matches at 10 bases. Germline-derived CDR1 and CDR2 are SGHNT and YENEEA. The CDR3 covers 14 residues. The V gene end was trimmed by 5 bases and the J gene end by 3 bases; junction bases not matched to a gene: 2.

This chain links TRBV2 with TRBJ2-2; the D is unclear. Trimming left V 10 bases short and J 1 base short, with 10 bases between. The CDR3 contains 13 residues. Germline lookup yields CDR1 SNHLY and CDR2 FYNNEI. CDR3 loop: CATRSGNTGELFF. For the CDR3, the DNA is TGTGCCACCAGGTCAGGGAACACCGGGGAGCTGTTTTTT.

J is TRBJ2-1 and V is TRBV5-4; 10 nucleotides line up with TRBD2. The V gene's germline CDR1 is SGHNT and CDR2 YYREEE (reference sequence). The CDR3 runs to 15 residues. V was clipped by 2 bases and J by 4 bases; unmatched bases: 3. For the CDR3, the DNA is TGTGCCAGCAGCTTTTCACTAGCGGGGTACAATGAGCAGTTCTTC. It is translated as CASSFSLAGYNEQFF.

CDR3 nucleotide sequence: TGTGCCTGGAGTGTTCTGGGACGGGGAGGGGATGGCTACACCTTC. Encoded protein: CAWSVLGRGGDGYTF. The rearrangement uses TRBV30 and TRBJ1-2; tentative D call: TRBD1 (5 bases). The germline V gene has CDR1 GTSNPN and CDR2 SVGIG (reference sequence). The length of the CDR3 is 15 residues. V lost 0 bases and J 6 bases, leaving 17 bases between the germline ends.

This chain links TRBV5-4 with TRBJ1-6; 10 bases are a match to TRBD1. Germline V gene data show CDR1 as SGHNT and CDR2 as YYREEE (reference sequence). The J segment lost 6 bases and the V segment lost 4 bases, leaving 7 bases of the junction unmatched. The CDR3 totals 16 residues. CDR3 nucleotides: TGTGCCAGCAGCACGAAGACAGGGGGCAGTAATTCACCCCTCCACTTT. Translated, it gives CASSTKTGGSNSPLHF.

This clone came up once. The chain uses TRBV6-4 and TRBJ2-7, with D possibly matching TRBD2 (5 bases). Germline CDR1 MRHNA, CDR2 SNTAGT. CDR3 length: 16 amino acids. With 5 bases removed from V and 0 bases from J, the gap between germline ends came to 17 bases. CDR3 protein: CASSSILERYSYEQYF. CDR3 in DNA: TGTGCCAGCAGTTCGATCTTAGAGCGGTACTCCTACGAGCAGTACTTC.

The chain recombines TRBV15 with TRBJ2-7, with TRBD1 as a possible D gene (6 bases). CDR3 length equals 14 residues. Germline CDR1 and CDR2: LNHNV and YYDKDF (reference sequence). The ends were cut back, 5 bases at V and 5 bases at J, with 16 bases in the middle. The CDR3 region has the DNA TGTGCCACCAGCCCGGGACACAGCAGGAACGAGCAGTACTTC. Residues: CATSPGHSRNEQYF.

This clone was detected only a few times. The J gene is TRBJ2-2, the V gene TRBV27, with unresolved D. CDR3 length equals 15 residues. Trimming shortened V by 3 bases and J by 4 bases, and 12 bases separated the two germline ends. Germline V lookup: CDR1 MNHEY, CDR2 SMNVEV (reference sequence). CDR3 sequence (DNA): TGTGCCAGCAGTTTCGTTGGGCCGAGCACCGGGGAGCTGTTTTTT. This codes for CASSFVGPSTGELFF.

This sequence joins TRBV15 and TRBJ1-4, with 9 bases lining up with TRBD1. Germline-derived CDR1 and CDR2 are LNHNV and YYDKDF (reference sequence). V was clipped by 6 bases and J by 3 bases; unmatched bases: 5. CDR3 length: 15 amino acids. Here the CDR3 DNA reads TGTGCCACCAGGGATTGGACAGGGGCTAATGAAAAACTGTTTTTT. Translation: CATRDWTGANEKLFF.

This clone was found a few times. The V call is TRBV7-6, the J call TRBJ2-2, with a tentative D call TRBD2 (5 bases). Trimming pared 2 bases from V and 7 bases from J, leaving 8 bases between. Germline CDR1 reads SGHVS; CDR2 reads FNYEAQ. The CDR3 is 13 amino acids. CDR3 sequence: CASSLTRGGELFF. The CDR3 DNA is TGTGCCAGCAGCTTAACTCGGGGCGGGGAGCTGTTTTTT.

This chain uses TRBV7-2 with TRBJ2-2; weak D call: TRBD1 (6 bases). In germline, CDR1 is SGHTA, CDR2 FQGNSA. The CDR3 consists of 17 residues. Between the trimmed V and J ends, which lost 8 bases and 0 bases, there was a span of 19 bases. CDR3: CASQAKSQGTNTGELFF. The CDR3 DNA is TGTGCCAGCCAAGCGAAATCCCAGGGGACGAACACCGGGGAGCTGTTTTTT.

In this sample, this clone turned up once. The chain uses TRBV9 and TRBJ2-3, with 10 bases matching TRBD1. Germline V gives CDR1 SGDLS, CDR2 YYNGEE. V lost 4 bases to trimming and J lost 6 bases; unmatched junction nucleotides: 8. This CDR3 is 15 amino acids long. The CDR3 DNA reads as TGTGCCAGCAGCCGAAGACAGGGGGCGATGGATACGCAGTATTTT. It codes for CASSRRQGAMDTQYF.

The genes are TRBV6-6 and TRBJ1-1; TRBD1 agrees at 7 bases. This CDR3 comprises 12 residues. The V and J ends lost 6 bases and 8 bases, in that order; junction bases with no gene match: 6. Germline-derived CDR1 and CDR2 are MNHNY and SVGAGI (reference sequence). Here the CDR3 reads CASRGTESEAFF. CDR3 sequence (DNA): TGTGCCAGCAGAGGGACAGAAAGCGAAGCTTTCTTT.